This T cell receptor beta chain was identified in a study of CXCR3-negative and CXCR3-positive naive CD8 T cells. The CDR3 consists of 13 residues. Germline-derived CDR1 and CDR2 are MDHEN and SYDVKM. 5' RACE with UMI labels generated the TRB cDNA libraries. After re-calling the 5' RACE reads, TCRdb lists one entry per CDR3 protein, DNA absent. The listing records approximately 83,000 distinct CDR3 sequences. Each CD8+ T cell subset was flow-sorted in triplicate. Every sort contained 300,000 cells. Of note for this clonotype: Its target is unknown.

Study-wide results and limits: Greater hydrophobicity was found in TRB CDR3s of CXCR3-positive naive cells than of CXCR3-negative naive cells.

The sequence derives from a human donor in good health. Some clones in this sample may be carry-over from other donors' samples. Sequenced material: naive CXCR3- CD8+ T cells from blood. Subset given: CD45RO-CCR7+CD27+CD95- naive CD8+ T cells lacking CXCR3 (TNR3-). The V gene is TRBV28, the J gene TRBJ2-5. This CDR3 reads CASGLLGAETQYF.